Following are 9 T cell receptor beta chains from one sample sequenced in a study of blood T cell repertoires in COVID-19. TCRdb's copy holds only in-frame clones and misses some; the assay was immunoSEQ multiplex PCR. Of tens of thousands of clones listed, 80% were seen once; the top ten hold around 5.2%. The sample was peripheral blood. Source of these receptors: a woman between 70 and 85 years old with acute or convalescent COVID-19.

The chain combines TRBV6-2 or TRBV6-3 with TRBJ1-1, with no clear D. Per germline, CDR1 MNHEY and CDR2 SVGEGT. Trimming removed 2 bases from V and 0 bases from J, with 7 bases in between. The CDR3 extends over 14 amino acids. In nucleotides, the CDR3 is TGTGCCAGCAGTTACCCACTCATGAACACTGAAGCTTTCTTT. Protein product: CASSYPLMNTEAFF.

J is TRBJ2-7 and V is TRBV19; the match to TRBD2 covers 7 bases. The germline CDR1 and CDR2 sequences are LNHDA and SQIVND (reference sequence). Germline trimming cut 6 bases from V and 4 bases from J; bases unmatched to any gene: 12. The length of the CDR3 is 15 residues. As DNA, the CDR3 is TGTGCCAGTAGCCCTGGGCTAGCGGAAACTTACGAGCAGTACTTC. Protein sequence: CASSPGLAETYEQYF.

The chain carries TRBV7-2 and TRBJ1-1; the match to TRBD1 covers 10 bases. CDR3 length: 18 residues. The germline CDR1 and CDR2 sequences are SGHTA and FQGNSA. Unmatched junction bases numbered 8, after V lost 1 base and J lost 0 bases. The CDR3 DNA sequence: TGTGCCAGCAGCTTAGGTCCCCCGGGACAGGGGTTGAACACTGAAGCTTTCTTT. This sequence encodes CASSLGPPGQGLNTEAFF. The entire variable domain, with the rest obtained from reference TRBV7-2 and TRBJ1-1, is as follows: GAGVSQSPSNKVTEKGKDVELRCDPISGHTALYWYRQSLGQGLEFLIYFQGNSAPDKSGLPSDRFSAERTGGSVSTLTIQRTQQEDSAVYLCASSLGPPGQGLNTEAFFGQGTRLTVV.

This sequence joins TRBV6-6 and TRBJ1-5; D is unresolved. The V end was cut by 0 bases, the J end by 7 bases, with 4 bases between. Germline-derived CDR1 and CDR2 are MNHNY and SVGAGI (reference sequence). This CDR3 is built from 12 residues. CDR3 sequence: CASSYSTQPQHF. The CDR3 nucleotides read TGTGCCAGCAGTTACTCAACACAGCCCCAGCATTTT.

The chain recombines TRBV7-9 with TRBJ2-1; maybe TRBD2 (5 bases). The length of the CDR3 is 13 residues. Trimming took off 5 bases at V and 3 bases at J, with 8 bases between the two ends. The germline gives CDR1 SEHNR, CDR2 FQNEAQ (reference sequence). The CDR3 spells CASSQRDYNEQFF. The CDR3 DNA reads as TGTGCCAGCAGCCAACGGGACTACAATGAGCAGTTCTTC. Full variable domain (rest looked up from reference TRBV7-9 and TRBJ2-1): DTGVSQNPRHKITKRGQNVTFRCDPISEHNRLYWYRQTLGQGPEFLTYFQNEAQLEKSRLLSDRFSAERPKGSFSTLEIQRTEQGDSAMYLCASSQRDYNEQFFGPGTRLTVL.

This chain joins TRBV6-6 and TRBJ1-4, with D possibly matching TRBD1 (6 bases). The ends were cut back, 5 bases at V and 7 bases at J, with 23 bases in the middle. The CDR3 loop spans 17 amino acids. CDR1 and CDR2 (germline): MNHNY, SVGAGI (reference sequence). In DNA, the CDR3 is TGTGCCAGCAGTCCCCGCCTAAAACAGGGATTCGGTGAAAAACTGTTTTTT. This codes for CASSPRLKQGFGEKLFF.

The chain couples TRBV6-1 to TRBJ2-3; tentative D call: TRBD1 (5 bases). CDR1 MNHNS and CDR2 SASEGT come from the germline V gene. The CDR3 is 15 amino acids. V lost 1 base and J lost 1, with 9 bases in between. The CDR3 DNA follows: TGTGCCAGCAGTGAAGAGGGGCCGGGCACAGATACGCAGTATTTT. Its translation is CASSEEGPGTDTQYF.

This clone has a single count. The chain joins TRBV4-2 to TRBJ2-1; 7 bases fit TRBD2. CDR3 size: 17 residues. The junction had 12 bases not matched to a gene; V was cut back by 2 bases and J by 5 bases. Germline CDR1 and CDR2: LGHNA and YNFKEQ. The CDR3 spells CASSQLILGGTDNEQFF. DNA for the CDR3: TGTGCCAGCAGCCAACTGATCCTCGGGGGGACCGACAATGAGCAGTTCTTC.

The CDR3 sequence is CASSQTRGGQGIYEQYF. The CDR3 DNA is TGCGCCAGCAGTCAAACCCGGGGGGGACAGGGAATTTACGAGCAGTACTTC. The genes are TRBV23-1 and TRBJ2-7, with D perhaps TRBD1 (9 bases). TRBV23-1 is given ORF status, its function remaining uncertain. The CDR3 contains 17 residues. V was clipped by 2 bases and J by 4 bases, with 21 bases between them.